These 23 T cell receptor beta chains originate from one sample sequenced in a study of identical twins. TCRdb independently ran MiXCR on the 5' RACE reads; one entry per CDR3 protein. Of some 730,000 distinct CDR3 sequences in the sample, approximately 18% were seen once. This same sample was also taken into another study, of T cells expressing NK-cell markers.

The sample consisted of PBMCs. The receptors were gathered from a woman between 18 and 30 years old in good health.

The chain recombines TRBV7-3 with TRBJ2-7; a possible D gene is TRBD2 (5 bases). Germline V lookup: CDR1 SGHTA, CDR2 FQGTGA. This CDR3 comprises 13 residues. V dropped 6 bases and J dropped 2 bases, with 11 bases sitting between them. CDR3 DNA sequence: TGTGCCAGCAGGGTATCCGGGACCTACGAGCAGTACTTC. Its protein product is CASRVSGTYEQYF.

The chain carries TRBV5-1 and TRBJ2-5; D unresolved. The CDR3 totals 15 residues. Germline CDR1 SGHRS, CDR2 YFSETQ. V was clipped by 4 bases and J by 5 bases, with 18 bases between them. CDR3: CASSRGEGSRETQYF. The DNA of the CDR3 is TGCGCCAGCAGCAGAGGAGAAGGCTCCCGGGAGACCCAGTACTTC.

The chain links TRBV7-3 to TRBJ2-3; unclear D gene. The CDR3 has 15 residues. From germline, CDR1 is SGHTA and CDR2 FQGTGA. The V end lost 1 base, the J end lost 0 bases, and 8 bases lay between the germline ends. CDR3 bases: TGTGCCAGCAGCTTAAGACCATCAAGCACAGATACGCAGTATTTT. Amino acids: CASSLRPSSTDTQYF.

This clonotype was counted many times. The rearrangement uses TRBV6-1 and TRBJ1-5; 7 nucleotides agree with TRBD1. The V gene's germline CDR1 is MNHNS and CDR2 SASEGT. The junction had 6 bases not matched to a gene; V was cut back by 7 bases and J by 3 bases. This CDR3 comprises 14 residues. CDR3 residues: CASIPDRVNQPQHF. CDR3 nucleotides: TGTGCCAGCATACCCGACAGGGTCAATCAGCCCCAGCATTTT.

The V and J genes are TRBV12-3 or TRBV12-4 and TRBJ2-5; 7 bases agree with TRBD1. V gave up 3 bases and J gave up 6 bases; unmatched junction bases: 13. This CDR3 is built from 16 residues. CDR3 loop: CASSLAPAGGKQTQYF. CDR3 bases: TGTGCCAGCAGTTTGGCCCCGGCAGGGGGTAAACAGACCCAGTACTTC.

This clonotype was counted only a few times. Written as DNA, the CDR3 is TGTGCCAGCAGCTCTGAAGGCGAGCAGTACTTC. This sequence encodes CASSSEGEQYF. This sequence joins TRBV7-9 and TRBJ2-7; D remains unclear. The CDR3 consists of 11 residues. The ends were cut back, 4 bases at V and 6 bases at J, with 7 bases in the middle. The germline CDR1 and CDR2 sequences are SEHNR and FQNEAQ (reference sequence).

This clonotype was seen more than once but under ten times. The chain recombines TRBV6-1 with TRBJ2-5, with D tentatively TRBD1 (5 bases). The CDR3 loop spans 16 amino acids. The germline V gene has CDR1 MNHNS and CDR2 SASEGT. The V and J ends lost 1 base and 3 bases respectively, with 15 bases between them. The CDR3 DNA is TGTGCCAGCAGTGAAGTTGGGTGGGGCGCGAAAGAGACCCAGTACTTC. It translates to CASSEVGWGAKETQYF.

The CDR3 bases are TGTGCCAGCAGTTTAAGCGGGACTCCCGGGGAGCTGTTTTTT. Residues: CASSLSGTPGELFF. The rearrangement joins TRBV12-3 or TRBV12-4 to TRBJ2-2, with 7 nucleotides matching TRBD2. Unmatched junction bases numbered 3, after V lost 2 bases and J lost 6 bases. The CDR3 is 14 amino acids.

This clonotype was recorded many times. The J gene is TRBJ2-3, the V gene TRBV20-1; 9 positions match TRBD2. Germline V gene sequence: CDR1 DFQATT, CDR2 SNEGSKA (reference sequence). Unmatched junction bases numbered 1, after V lost 3 bases and J lost 3 bases. This CDR3 region has 13 residues. CDR3 sequence reads: CSARAGGTDTQYF. The CDR3 nucleotides read TGCAGTGCTAGGGCGGGGGGGACAGATACGCAGTATTTT.

This clonotype was detected a few times. The chain employs TRBV3-1 and TRBJ1-2; D is unclear. Trimming removed 4 bases from V and 8 bases from J, with 14 bases in between. The CDR3 spans 13 residues. Per germline, CDR1 LGHDT and CDR2 YNNKEL (reference sequence). Here the CDR3 reads CASSPEAPAGYTF. For the CDR3, the DNA is TGTGCCAGCAGCCCGGAGGCTCCAGCAGGCTACACCTTC.

This clonotype was recorded a few times. The chain recombines TRBV7-2 with TRBJ1-1, with D possibly matching TRBD1 (5 bases). Trimming pared 2 bases from V and 2 bases from J, leaving 9 bases between. This CDR3 has 14 residues. Germline CDR1 SGHTA, CDR2 FQGNSA. DNA for the CDR3: TGTGCCAGCAGCTTAAGGGACGGAAACACTGAAGCTTTCTTT. Encoded protein: CASSLRDGNTEAFF.

This clonotype showed up just a few times. V is TRBV20-1 and J is TRBJ1-5; D uncertain. V was clipped by 3 bases and J by 4 bases, with 7 bases between them. The CDR3 has 12 residues. Germline assignment: CDR1 DFQATT and CDR2 SNEGSKA (reference sequence). The CDR3: CSASGPNQPQHF. The CDR3 DNA follows: TGCAGTGCTAGCGGCCCGAATCAGCCCCAGCATTTT.

In its sample, this clonotype was seen a few times. The rearrangement uses TRBV7-2 and TRBJ2-1; 12 bases align to TRBD2. Germline V gene sequence: CDR1 SGHTA, CDR2 FQGNSA. CDR3 size: 16 residues. After removal of 5 bases from V and 7 bases from J, the junction contained 9 bases not matched to a gene. The DNA for the CDR3 is TGTGCCAGCAGCCCCCAACTAGCGGGAGGCCTGAATGAGCAGTTCTTC. Protein sequence: CASSPQLAGGLNEQFF.

J is TRBJ2-5 and V is TRBV4-3; the D is unclear. Trimming removed 0 bases at V and 5 bases at J, with 13 bases between. The germline gives CDR1 LGHNA, CDR2 YSLEER. The CDR3 has 15 amino acids. The CDR3 is CASSQEATSKETQYF. In DNA form, the CDR3 reads TGCGCCAGCAGCCAAGAGGCCACCTCCAAGGAGACCCAGTACTTC.

This chain joins TRBV14 and TRBJ1-1; no reliable D call. Germline V gives CDR1 SGHDN, CDR2 FVKESK. This CDR3 has 13 amino acids. Trimming pared 2 bases from V and 3 bases from J, leaving 7 bases between. CDR3 amino acids: CASSQTRYTEAFF. The CDR3 DNA reads TGTGCCAGCAGCCAAACCCGCTACACTGAAGCTTTCTTT.

This clonotype was counted at least ten times. J is TRBJ2-5 and V is TRBV7-9; 9 bases match TRBD1. Losses at the gene ends were 1 base for V and 1 base for J; bases not matched to a gene: 1. CDR1 is SEHNR and CDR2 is FQNEAQ in the germline V gene (reference sequence). The CDR3 length is 15 residues. CDR3 residues: CASSLGDRAQETQYF. In DNA form, the CDR3 reads TGTGCCAGCAGCTTAGGGGACAGGGCCCAAGAGACCCAGTACTTC.

Points on this clonotype: At one end, the junction sequence differs from germline, possibly due to a read error. V and J are TRBV20-1 and TRBJ1-3, with 9 bases identical to TRBD1. Germline V gene sequence: CDR1 DFQATT, CDR2 SNEGSKA (reference sequence). This CDR3 comprises 18 residues. CDR3 coding DNA: TGCAGTGTTAGATCCGGGACAGGGATCCTTGGGGGCCGAAACACCATATATTTT. This gives the protein CSVRSGTGILGGRNTIYF.

The chain is built from TRBV11-2 and TRBJ2-1, with 12 bases matching TRBD2. The CDR3 contains 16 residues. J was trimmed by 7 bases and V by 4 bases; bases with no gene match: 8. CDR1 and CDR2 (germline): SGHAT, FQNNGV. The CDR3 region is CASSSLTSGSENEQFF. The CDR3 DNA is TGTGCCAGCAGCTCCCTGACTAGCGGGAGTGAGAATGAGCAGTTCTTC. Full variable domain (outside the CDR3, taken from reference TRBV11-2 and TRBJ2-1): EAGVAQSPRYKIIEKRQSVAFWCNPISGHATLYWYQQILGQGPKLLIQFQNNGVVDDSQLPKDRFSAERLKGVDSTLKIQPAKLEDSAVYLCASSSLTSGSENEQFFGPGTRLTVL.

This clonotype was detected only a few times. CDR3 protein: CASSQASRGRGRDTQYF. Here the CDR3 DNA reads TGCGCCAGCAGCCAAGCCTCTCGCGGGAGGGGGAGGGATACGCAGTATTTT. V gene TRBV4-3 combines with J gene TRBJ2-3; 9 bases are a match to TRBD2. CDR1 and CDR2 from the germline V gene are LGHNA and YSLEER. The CDR3 sequence is 17 residues long. V shed 1 base and J 6 bases; nucleotides not matched to a gene: 11.

This clonotype came up a few times. This chain connects TRBV18 to TRBJ2-1; TRBD2 matches at 9 bases. CDR3 length: 17 residues. CDR1 KGHSH and CDR2 LQKENI come from the germline V gene. Losses at the gene ends were 2 bases for V and 0 bases for J; bases not matched to a gene: 5. This CDR3 is CASSPGLAGLSYNEQFF. The CDR3 DNA reads TGTGCCAGCTCACCAGGTCTAGCGGGACTCTCCTACAATGAGCAGTTCTTC.

As DNA, the CDR3 is TGTGCCTGGAGCGCTACCTACGAGCAGTACTTC. As protein: CAWSATYEQYF. This chain connects TRBV30 to TRBJ2-7; D call uncertain. This CDR3 comprises 11 residues. Germline CDR1 reads GTSNPN; CDR2 reads SVGIG (reference sequence). V lost 3 bases to trimming and J lost 2 bases, with 5 bases between them.

The chain joins TRBV29-1 to TRBJ2-5; D is unclear. The CDR3 has 16 amino acids. Between the trimmed V and J ends, which lost 0 bases and 4 bases, there was a span of 18 bases. CDR1 and CDR2 from the germline V gene are SQVTM and ANQGSEA. CDR3 residues: CSVEDRAGSPAETQYF. The CDR3 DNA reads TGCAGCGTTGAAGATCGGGCAGGATCCCCGGCAGAGACCCAGTACTTC.

The chain links TRBV12-3 or TRBV12-4 to TRBJ1-2; 7 positions agree with TRBD1. The length of the CDR3 is 13 residues. The junction had 5 bases not matched to a gene; V was cut back by 3 bases and J by 7 bases. CDR3 nucleotides: TGTGCCAGCAGTTTTTGGTCAGGGGGTGGCTACACCTTC. As protein: CASSFWSGGGYTF.